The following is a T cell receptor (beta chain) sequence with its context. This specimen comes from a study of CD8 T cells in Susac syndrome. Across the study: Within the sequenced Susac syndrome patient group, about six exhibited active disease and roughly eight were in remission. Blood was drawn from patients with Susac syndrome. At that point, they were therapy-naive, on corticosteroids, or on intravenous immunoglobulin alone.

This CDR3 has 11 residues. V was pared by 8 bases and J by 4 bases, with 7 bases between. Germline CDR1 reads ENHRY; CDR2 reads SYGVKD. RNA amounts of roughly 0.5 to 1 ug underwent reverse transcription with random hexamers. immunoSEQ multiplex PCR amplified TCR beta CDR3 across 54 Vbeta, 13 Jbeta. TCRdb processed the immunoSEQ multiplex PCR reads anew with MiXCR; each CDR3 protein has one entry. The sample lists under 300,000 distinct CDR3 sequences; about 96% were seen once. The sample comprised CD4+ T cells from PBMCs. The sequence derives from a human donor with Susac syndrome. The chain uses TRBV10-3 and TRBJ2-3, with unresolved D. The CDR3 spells CAILIADTQYF. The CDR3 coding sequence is TGTGCCATCCTGATCGCAGATACGCAGTATTTT.